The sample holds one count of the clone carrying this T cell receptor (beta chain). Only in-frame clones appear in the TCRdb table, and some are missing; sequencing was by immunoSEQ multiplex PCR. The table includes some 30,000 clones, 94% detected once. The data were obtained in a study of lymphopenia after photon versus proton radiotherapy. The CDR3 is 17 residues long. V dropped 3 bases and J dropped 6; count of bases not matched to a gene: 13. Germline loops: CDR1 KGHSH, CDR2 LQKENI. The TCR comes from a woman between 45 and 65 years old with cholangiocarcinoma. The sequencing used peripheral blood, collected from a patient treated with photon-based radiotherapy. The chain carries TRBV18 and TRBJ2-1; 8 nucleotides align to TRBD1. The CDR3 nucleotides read TGTGCCAGCTCACCGTTGGGTAAGAGACAGGGGACCAATGAGCAGTTCTTC. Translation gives CASSPLGKRQGTNEQFF.